This entry lists 27 T cell receptor beta chains sequenced from one sample in a study of patients with pleural tuberculosis. TCRdb re-analysed the reads in MiXCR, keeping a single row per CDR3 protein. The table has just under 30,000 distinct CDR3 sequences, 15% to 20% seen once; the top ten hold 3.5%. Sequencing used peripheral blood. The receptors were sampled from a human donor with pleural tuberculosis.

This clonotype was detected ten times or more. The rearrangement links TRBV19 to TRBJ1-1; D unclear. The CDR3 length is 13 residues. The V gene's germline CDR1 is LNHDA and CDR2 SQIVND (reference sequence). V was pared by 1 base and J by 1 base, with 4 bases between. The chain's CDR3 is CASSIVTNTEAFF. As DNA, the CDR3 is TGTGCCAGTAGTATAGTGACGAACACTGAAGCTTTCTTT.

This clonotype was detected ten times or more. The chain recombines TRBV29-1 with TRBJ1-1; D not certain. The CDR3 consists of 13 residues. With 6 bases removed from V and 1 base from J, the gap between germline ends came to 12 bases. CDR1 and CDR2 (germline): SQVTM, ANQGSEA. DNA of the CDR3: TGCAGCGTCGCCTCCCAGGCGAACACTGAAGCTTTCTTT. Translated: CSVASQANTEAFF.

This clonotype has at least ten counts. This rearrangement joins TRBV7-9 to TRBJ1-1; 7 bases map to TRBD1. This CDR3 region has 15 residues. The junction had 8 bases not matched to a gene; V was cut back by 0 bases and J by 7 bases. CDR1 and CDR2 (germline): SEHNR, FQNEAQ (reference sequence). The CDR3 DNA sequence: TGTGCCAGCAGCTTAGCCCCGACAGGGAGATATGAAGCTTTCTTT. This gives the protein CASSLAPTGRYEAFF.

On this clonotype: The germline gene is not matched at one end of the junction; a read error may be the cause. The chain recombines TRBV4-1 with TRBJ1-1, with D hard to call. Germline-derived CDR1 and CDR2 are MGHRA and YSYEKL. This CDR3 region has 16 residues. CDR3 region: CASSQDVAIRGTEALF. The CDR3 DNA is TGCGCCAGCAGCCAAGATGTAGCGATTCGAGGCACTGAAGCCCTCTTT.

In the case of this clonotype: This likely comes from a read error, as the CDR3 has no conserved phenylalanine or tryptophan at its end. The chain couples TRBV4-3 to TRBJ1-6; no definite D call. Germline values: CDR1 LGHNA, CDR2 YSLEER. Trimming shortened V by 3 bases and J by 10 bases, and 10 bases separated the two germline ends. This CDR3 comprises 13 residues. In DNA form, the CDR3 reads TGCGCCAGCAGCCAGGAAAGGGCCTCACCCCTCCACTCT. It codes for CASSQERASPLHS.

With regard to this clonotype: The CDR3 does not close with the conserved phenylalanine or tryptophan, likely indicating a read error. The CDR3 spells CSARTGFYEQYL. In DNA, the CDR3 is TGCAGTGCCCGGACAGGTTTCTACGAGCAGTACCTC. The chain recombines TRBV20-1 with TRBJ2-7; 7 bases are a match to TRBD1. This CDR3 contains 12 residues. Trimming removed 6 bases from V and 3 bases from J; junction bases left unmatched: 5. The germline CDR1 and CDR2 sequences are DFQATT and SNEGSKA (reference sequence).

Note on this clonotype: Since the CDR3 does not end with the conserved phenylalanine or tryptophan, this likely comes from a read error. The rearrangement uses TRBV27 and TRBJ1-1; D is uncertain. Germline CDR1 and CDR2: MNHEY and SMNVEV (reference sequence). V was trimmed by 7 bases and J by 3 bases, leaving 21 bases between them. The CDR3 runs 16 residues. CDR3 in DNA: TGTGCCAGCATATATGGTGGAACGAATGCGGACACTGAAGCTTTCTTA. This gives the protein CASIYGGTNADTEAFL.

This clonotype was recorded many times. A much more abundant neighbour one base away suggests this may be a read error. The V call is TRBV11-2, the J call TRBJ1-1, with D perhaps TRBD1 (5 bases). This CDR3 has 14 amino acids. Germline CDR1 SGHAT, CDR2 FQNNGV. The CDR3 DNA follows: TGTGCCGGCAGCCTATCCGGGGGTAACACTGAAGCTTTCTTT. Protein sequence: CAGSLSGGNTEAFF.

This clonotype was observed many times. The chain joins TRBV6-2 or TRBV6-3 to TRBJ2-1; 11 nucleotides agree with TRBD2. CDR3 length equals 15 residues. Germline assignment: CDR1 MNHEY and CDR2 SVGEGT. Losses at the gene ends were 6 bases for V and 5 bases for J; bases not matched to a gene: 6. The CDR3 loop reads CASSLKTSGNNEQFF. The CDR3 DNA reads as TGTGCCAGCAGCCTAAAGACTAGCGGGAACAATGAGCAGTTCTTC.

This clonotype was found many times. The chain joins TRBV7-2 to TRBJ1-2; possibly TRBD1 for D (6 bases). The CDR3 runs to 13 residues. From germline, CDR1 is SGHTA and CDR2 FQGNSA. Trimming removed 1 base from V and 7 bases from J, with 10 bases in between. In nucleotides, the CDR3 is TGTGCCAGCAGCTTAGGCAGGGGTTCTGGCTACACCTTC. It specifies CASSLGRGSGYTF.

This clonotype was counted many times. The rearrangement joins TRBV12-3 or TRBV12-4 to TRBJ2-1; tentative D call: TRBD2 (6 bases). This CDR3 has 14 amino acids. Trimming stripped 7 bases from V and 6 bases from J, with 16 bases between. The CDR3 sequence: CASTTGTFLNEQFF. CDR3 sequence (DNA): TGTGCCAGCACCACCGGGACTTTTCTCAATGAGCAGTTCTTC.

The chain joins TRBV7-9 to TRBJ2-7, with a weak D call TRBD1 (5 bases). Deletions cut 0 bases from V and 6 bases from J, with 18 bases between. CDR3 length: 16 residues. Germline-derived CDR1 and CDR2 are SEHNR and FQNEAQ (reference sequence). The CDR3 DNA follows: TGTGCCAGCAGCTTAGCTTACAGGTCTCCGTTGCCCGAGCAGTACTTC. It codes for CASSLAYRSPLPEQYF.

This clonotype was detected many times. This chain joins TRBV7-9 and TRBJ2-5; the D gene is possibly TRBD2 (7 bases). V was trimmed by 5 bases and J by 1 base, leaving 14 bases between them. The CDR3 covers 15 residues. CDR1 is SEHNR and CDR2 is FQNEAQ in the germline V gene (reference sequence). The CDR3 reads CASSRLAGAQETQYF. CDR3 nucleotide sequence: TGTGCCAGCAGCCGACTGGCGGGGGCCCAAGAGACCCAGTACTTC.

This clonotype was counted many times. V and J are TRBV5-1 and TRBJ2-5; D unclear. Trimming pared 2 bases from V and 0 bases from J, leaving 8 bases between. This CDR3 is built from 14 residues. Germline CDR1 reads SGHRS; CDR2 reads YFSETQ. The CDR3 bases are TGCGCCAGCAGCTTTAGGCCCGACCAAGAGACCCAGTACTTC. It yields the protein CASSFRPDQETQYF.

This clonotype occurred many times. DNA of the CDR3: TGTGCCAGCAAATTGTGGGACTATGGCTACACCTTC. As protein: CASKLWDYGYTF. The chain uses TRBV6-1 and TRBJ1-2, with no clear D. V was clipped by 7 bases and J by 3 bases, with 9 bases between them. This CDR3 is 12 amino acids long. Germline V gives CDR1 MNHNS, CDR2 SASEGT.

This clonotype was seen ten or more times. A read error may account for a junction end that differs from germline. J is TRBJ2-2 and V is TRBV20-1; D is possibly TRBD1 (5 bases). This CDR3 spans 17 amino acids. Germline assignment: CDR1 DFQATT and CDR2 SNEGSKA (reference sequence). The CDR3 DNA sequence: TGCAGTGCTGGAGATAGGGGCCCGTTCGGCGGAACCGGGGAGCTGTTTTTT. Translating gives CSAGDRGPFGGTGELFF.

This clonotype was seen repeatedly, ten times or more. The chain uses TRBV4-1 and TRBJ1-5, with 7 bases that match TRBD1. CDR1 MGHRA and CDR2 YSYEKL come from the germline V gene. The V gene end was trimmed by 4 bases and the J gene end by 1 base; junction bases not matched to a gene: 1. The CDR3 contains 14 residues. CDR3 residues: CASSRGGSNQPQHF. The CDR3 nucleotides read TGCGCCAGCAGCCGAGGGGGCAGCAATCAGCCCCAGCATTTT.

This clonotype was observed at least ten times. V is TRBV20-1 and J is TRBJ2-1, with 15 bases that match TRBD2. J was trimmed by 3 bases and V by 3 bases; bases with no gene match: 3. Germline V lookup: CDR1 DFQATT, CDR2 SNEGSKA (reference sequence). The CDR3 covers 16 residues. CDR3 region: CSARGLAGGLYNEQFF. Here the CDR3 DNA reads TGCAGTGCTAGGGGACTAGCGGGGGGTCTCTACAATGAGCAGTTCTTC.

The CDR3 DNA sequence: TGCAGCGTTGAAAACAGGGAATCTTCTGGGGCCAACGTCCTGACTTTC. Its translation: CSVENRESSGANVLTF. The chain recombines TRBV29-1 with TRBJ2-6; D is perhaps TRBD1 (6 bases). The V end lost 2 bases, the J end lost 1 base, and 12 bases lay between the germline ends. The CDR3 loop spans 16 amino acids. The germline gives CDR1 SQVTM, CDR2 ANQGSEA.

This clonotype is medium-sized. The chain combines TRBV27 with TRBJ2-7, with 7 bases lining up with TRBD1. The CDR3 runs 14 residues. The trim removed 0 bases at V and 5 bases at J, leaving 4 bases unmatched. Germline values: CDR1 MNHEY, CDR2 SMNVEV (reference sequence). For the CDR3, the DNA is TGTGCCAGCAGTTTATCAGGGGGCGACCACGAGCAGTACTTC. It codes for CASSLSGGDHEQYF.

This clonotype was observed many times. The rearrangement joins TRBV2 to TRBJ2-7; 10 bases are a match to TRBD2. V lost 2 bases to trimming and J lost 3 bases; unmatched junction nucleotides: 1. The CDR3 has 14 amino acids. Germline V CDR1 and CDR2: SNHLY, FYNNEI. CDR3 sequence (DNA): TGTGCCAGCAGTGAACTAGCGGGGGTCTACGAGCAGTACTTC. It yields the protein CASSELAGVYEQYF.

In this sample, this clonotype turned up many times. The chain joins TRBV2 to TRBJ2-1; D might be TRBD1 or TRBD2, each matching 5 bases. The length of the CDR3 is 11 residues. Germline CDR1 is SNHLY and CDR2 is FYNNEI. V dropped 4 bases and J dropped 9 bases, with 7 bases sitting between them. The CDR3 loop reads CASSGGGEQFF. CDR3 sequence (DNA): TGTGCCAGCAGTGGTGGGGGTGAGCAGTTCTTC.

On this clonotype: The junction differs from germline at one of its ends, possibly a read error. The J gene is TRBJ2-5, the V gene TRBV6-2 or TRBV6-3, with TRBD2 identical over 7 bases. CDR3 size: 13 residues. CDR1 is MNHEY, CDR2 SVGEGT, per germline. As DNA, the CDR3 is TGTGCCAGCAGTAGCGGGGCAAGAGAGACCCGGTACTTC. Translating gives CASSSGARETRYF.

This clonotype was counted at least ten times. The rearrangement joins TRBV20-1 to TRBJ1-2; 7 bases match TRBD1. The CDR3 length is 14 residues. Germline V lookup: CDR1 DFQATT, CDR2 SNEGSKA (reference sequence). Trimming took 3 bases from V and 4 from J; bases not matched to a gene: 8. Here the CDR3 DNA reads TGCAGTGCTAGCTCAGACAGGGAAACCTATGGCTACACCTTC. Translating gives CSASSDRETYGYTF.

This clonotype occurred many times. V usage is TRBV12-3 or TRBV12-4 and J usage is TRBJ2-2; 7 nucleotides line up with TRBD2. Trimming at V came to 8 bases and at J to 6 bases, leaving 9 bases not matched to a gene. There are 14 residues in the CDR3. CDR3 in DNA: TGTGCCAGCCAGAGACTAGCTTTATCCGGGGAGCTGTTTTTT. It translates to CASQRLALSGELFF.

This clonotype showed up many times. The V gene is TRBV20-1, the J gene TRBJ2-1; no firm D call. CDR1 is DFQATT, CDR2 SNEGSKA, per germline (reference sequence). The CDR3 totals 12 residues. V shed 5 bases and J shed 5 bases, with 10 bases lying between them. The CDR3 DNA is TGCAGTGCTGTGGACCGAGACAATGAGCAGTTCTTC. Protein sequence: CSAVDRDNEQFF.

This clonotype has ten or more counts. This chain uses TRBV20-1 with TRBJ2-7; 7 nucleotides agree with TRBD1. This CDR3 comprises 14 residues. The V segment lost 6 bases and the J segment 0 bases; nucleotides outside the gene matches: 8. Germline lookup yields CDR1 DFQATT and CDR2 SNEGSKA (reference sequence). The CDR3 DNA is TGCAGTGCACGAACGGACAGGAACTCCTACGAGCAGTACTTC. Protein product: CSARTDRNSYEQYF.